The entry below gives a single T cell receptor (beta chain) sequence along with its context. This specimen comes from a study of blood T cell repertoires in COVID-19. Turning to the study itself: Sources were T cells, B-cell-depleted T cells, or PBMCs; the material itself was cDNA or gDNA.

In the original processing: Estimates of nucleated cell counts were drawn from the amplification of reference gene primers. Assay used: immunoSEQ multiplex PCR; TCRdb lists only in-frame clones, some missing. V and J calls and clone size are copied from that table; D and trimming were computed from the DNA. This sample has just over 650,000 clones, with 85% to 90% found just once. Material: peripheral blood. This TCR was recovered from a woman aged 18-29 years with acute or convalescent COVID-19.

CDR3 bases: TGTGCCAGCAGTGGACCTAGCGGGGGGACTTACAATGAGCAGTTCTTC. Its translation: CASSGPSGGTYNEQFF. The chain combines TRBV2 with TRBJ2-1, with 11 bases aligning to TRBD2. The junction had 6 bases not matched to a gene; V was cut back by 4 bases and J by 4 bases. The CDR3 contains 16 residues. Germline values: CDR1 SNHLY, CDR2 FYNNEI.